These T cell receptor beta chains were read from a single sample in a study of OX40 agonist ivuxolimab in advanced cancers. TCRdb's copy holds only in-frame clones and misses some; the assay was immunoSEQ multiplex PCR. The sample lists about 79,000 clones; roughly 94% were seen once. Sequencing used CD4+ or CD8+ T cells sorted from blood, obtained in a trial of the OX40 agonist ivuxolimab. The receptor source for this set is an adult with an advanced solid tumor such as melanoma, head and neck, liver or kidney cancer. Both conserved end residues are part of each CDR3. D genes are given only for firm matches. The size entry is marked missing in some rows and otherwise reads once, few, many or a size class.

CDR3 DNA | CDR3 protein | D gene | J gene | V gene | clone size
TGTGCCAGCAGGTCCGGACAGGGGAATTTGGATGCTTTCTTT | CASRSGQGNLDAFF | TRBD1 | TRBJ1-1 | TRBV2 | NA
TGCGCCAGCAGCCAAGATAGGGCGACAGGGGTCTACGAGCAGTACTTC | CASSQDRATGVYEQYF | TRBD1 | TRBJ2-7 | TRBV4-1 | NA
TGTGCCAGCAGCACAAAGGAAGCCAGGACAGAGAACACCGGGGAGCTGTTTTTT | CASSTKEARTENTGELFF | NA | TRBJ2-2 | TRBV21-1 | NA
TGTGCCAGCAGTCCGGGACAGGGTTACGAGCAGTACTTC | CASSPGQGYEQYF | TRBD1 | TRBJ2-7 | TRBV11-2 | NA
TGTGCCAGCAGCTTACGCCTTAATGAAAAACTGTTTTTT | CASSLRLNEKLFF | NA | TRBJ1-4 | TRBV7-7 | NA
TGTGCCACCAACAAGAATCGCGGCTCCTACAATGAGCAGTTCTTC | CATNKNRGSYNEQFF | NA | TRBJ2-1 | TRBV15 | NA
TGTGCCAGCAGCCCGGGGGGGACCGAGCAGTTCTTC | CASSPGGTEQFF | TRBD2 | TRBJ2-1 | TRBV6-5 | NA
TGTGCCAGCAGCGCCGCAGGGGGCCCCAATCAGCCCCAGCATTTT | CASSAAGGPNQPQHF | TRBD1 | TRBJ1-5 | TRBV9 | NA
TGTGCCAGCAGCCACGACGCTGGGGCCAACGTCCTGACTTTC | CASSHDAGANVLTF | NA | TRBJ2-6 | TRBV27 | NA
TGTGCCAGCAGCTTAACTGGTCCGAAGTACAATGAGCAGTTCTTC | CASSLTGPKYNEQFF | NA | TRBJ2-1 | TRBV7-9 | NA
TGTGCCATCGGAACCTACAATGAGCAGTTCTTC | CAIGTYNEQFF | NA | TRBJ2-1 | TRBV10-3 | once
TGTGCCAGCAGCTTACGAGCTCCAGATACGCAGTATTTT | CASSLRAPDTQYF | NA | TRBJ2-3 | TRBV7-6 | NA
TGTGCCAGCAGCGTAGCCCTAGGCACCTACGAGCAGTACTTC | CASSVALGTYEQYF | NA | TRBJ2-7 | TRBV9 | NA
TGTGCCAGCAGTTTTGGGACTAGCGGGGGGCGGAACACCGGGGAGCTGTTTTTT | CASSFGTSGGRNTGELFF | TRBD2 | TRBJ2-2 | TRBV28 | NA
TGTGCCAGCAGTTTATTGGGGGGCGGTCAGCCCCAGCATTTT | CASSLLGGGQPQHF | NA | TRBJ1-5 | TRBV27 | NA
TGTGCCAGCAGCGCCCTTAACACTGAAGCTTTCTTT | CASSALNTEAFF | NA | TRBJ1-1 | TRBV9 | once
TGTGCCAGCAGTTTATTGGGTTCGGATCAGCCCCAGCATTTT | CASSLLGSDQPQHF | NA | TRBJ1-5 | TRBV28 | NA
TGTGCCAGCAGCTTTTCCGGGAGGGGCTACGAGCAGTACTTC | CASSFSGRGYEQYF | TRBD2 | TRBJ2-7 | TRBV13 | NA
TGTGCCAGTAGTCCCGACGATGGGGCCAACGTCCTGACTTTC | CASSPDDGANVLTF | NA | TRBJ2-6 | TRBV19 | NA
TGTGCCAGCAGTTACACAGGTGACAATCAGCCCCAGCATTTT | CASSYTGDNQPQHF | NA | TRBJ1-5 | TRBV27 | NA
TGTGCCAGCAGCCCCCAAGTTGGGTACGAGCAGTACTTC | CASSPQVGYEQYF | NA | TRBJ2-7 | TRBV7-9 | NA
TGTGCCAGCAGGGTTTATGGATCCGTAAGTTACGAGCAGTACTTC | CASRVYGSVSYEQYF | NA | TRBJ2-7 | TRBV7-8 | medium-sized
TGTGCCAGCAGCCTCGCAGGGACAACACAAGAGACCCAGTACTTC | CASSLAGTTQETQYF | NA | TRBJ2-5 | TRBV4-2 | NA
TGTGCCTGGAGTGTAGGAGGGGGGGCGGAAGAAAAACTGTTTTTT | CAWSVGGGAEEKLFF | NA | TRBJ1-4 | TRBV30 | NA
TGTGCCAGCAGCCAACAGGGGGCTGGCCCCGGGGAGCTGTTTTTT | CASSQQGAGPGELFF | TRBD1 | TRBJ2-2 | TRBV5-8 | NA
TGCGCCAGCAGCCAAGATCTGGGACCTGCGGGCCACACAGATACGCAGTATTTT | CASSQDLGPAGHTDTQYF | NA | TRBJ2-3 | TRBV4-3 | NA
TGTGCCAGCAGTGAACTAGGACAGGGTGGTTGGTATACGCAGTATTTT | CASSELGQGGWYTQYF | TRBD1 | TRBJ2-3 | TRBV2 | NA
TGTGCCAGCTCACCACCAAGAACCCAGTACAAGGGGGGCTCCTACAATGAGCAGTTCTTC | CASSPPRTQYKGGSYNEQFF | NA | TRBJ2-1 | TRBV18 | NA
TGTGCCAGCAGAGGGGCCTCTGGAAACACCATATATTTT | CASRGASGNTIYF | NA | TRBJ1-3 | TRBV25-1 | NA
TGTGCCAGCCGGGTCGACAAATTGGGAAACACTGAAGCTTTCTTT | CASRVDKLGNTEAFF | NA | TRBJ1-1 | TRBV28 | NA
TGTGCCAGCCGACCGTCAAATGAGCACAGGGGGCCCAATTCACCCCTCCACTTT | CASRPSNEHRGPNSPLHF | TRBD1 | TRBJ1-6 | TRBV27 | NA